One and the same sample provided the 12 T cell receptor beta chains below, sequenced in a study of shared clonotypes between healthy human individuals. The data were produced by immunoSEQ multiplex PCR, yet TCRdb's version contains in-frame clones alone and is incomplete. The table shows about 2 million clones, with roughly 94% occurring only once. Naive CD8 populations comprised CD45RO-negative cells positively selected for CCR7, excluding terminally differentiated effector memory CD45RA+ cells. The specimen was naive CD8+ T cells sorted from blood. The receptors stem from a man aged 18-30 years in good health.

The table lists this clone with a count of one. The V gene is TRBV5-1, the J gene TRBJ1-1; D gene unclear. Germline CDR1 reads SGHRS; CDR2 reads YFSETQ. The CDR3 has 13 amino acids. With 0 bases removed from V and 5 bases from J, the gap between germline ends came to 8 bases. The CDR3 DNA reads TGCGCCAGCAGCTTGGCCCCTGCAACTGAAGCTTTCTTT. As protein: CASSLAPATEAFF.

The chain couples TRBV14 to TRBJ2-7; 14 bases align to TRBD2. CDR3 length equals 16 residues. J lost 3 bases, V lost 4 bases, and 5 bases had no gene match. Germline V gene data show CDR1 as SGHDN and CDR2 as FVKESK. The CDR3 DNA sequence: TGTGCCAGCAGCCGTGGGACTAGCGGGAGCCTCTACGAGCAGTACTTC. The encoded protein is CASSRGTSGSLYEQYF. Supplemented by reference TRBV14 and TRBJ2-7, the full variable domain reads EAGVTQFPSHSVIEKGQTVTLRCDPISGHDNLYWYRRVMGKEIKFLLHFVKESKQDESGMPNNRFLAERTGGTYSTLKVQPAELEDSGVYFCASSRGTSGSLYEQYFGPGTRLTVT.

V is TRBV7-2 and J is TRBJ2-2; D unresolved. The CDR3 totals 14 residues. Germline V gene sequence: CDR1 SGHTA, CDR2 FQGNSA. Trimming shortened V by 5 bases and J by 3 bases, and 10 bases separated the two germline ends. CDR3 residues: CASSHPGDTGELFF. The CDR3 bases are TGTGCCAGCAGCCATCCAGGTGACACCGGGGAGCTGTTTTTT.

This sequence joins TRBV4-3 and TRBJ2-7, with 7 nucleotides matching TRBD1. J gave up 2 bases and V 0 bases, and 4 bases lay outside the gene matches. This CDR3 is built from 15 residues. Germline V gives CDR1 LGHNA, CDR2 YSLEER. CDR3 coding DNA: TGCGCCAGCAGCCAAGATGGGGACAGAACCTACGAGCAGTACTTC. Its translation: CASSQDGDRTYEQYF.

The chain carries TRBV27 and TRBJ2-7, with D perhaps given as TRBD1 or TRBD2 (6 bases each). The CDR3 is 16 amino acids. Germline CDR1 reads MNHEY; CDR2 reads SMNVEV (reference sequence). V was shortened by 6 bases and J by 3 bases, with 21 bases between the two germline ends. Here the CDR3 DNA reads TGTGCCAGCAGCCAACTGCCCCCGGGGGCAATCTACGAGCAGTACTTC. As protein: CASSQLPPGAIYEQYF.

The CDR3 DNA follows: TGTGCCTCCTCCTTGGCAGCTAACACTGAAGCTTTCTTT. This sequence encodes CASSLAANTEAFF. This sequence joins TRBV30 and TRBJ1-1, with unresolved D. Trimming removed 7 bases at V and 2 bases at J, with 14 bases between. The germline V gene has CDR1 GTSNPN and CDR2 SVGIG (reference sequence). The CDR3 contains 13 residues. Complete variable domain (other parts from reference TRBV30 and TRBJ1-1): SQTIHQWPATLVQPVGSPLSLECTVEGTSNPNLYWYRQAAGRGLQLLFYSVGIGQISSEVPQNLSASRPQDRQFILSSKKLLLSDSGFYLCASSLAANTEAFFGQGTRLTVV.

V usage is TRBV5-6 and J usage is TRBJ2-7, with TRBD1 matching over 8 bases. V dropped 4 bases and J dropped 5; count of bases not matched to a gene: 5. This CDR3 region has 13 residues. Per germline, CDR1 SGHDT and CDR2 YYEEEE. CDR3: CASSMGQVDEQYF. DNA for the CDR3: TGTGCCAGCAGCATGGGACAGGTCGACGAGCAGTACTTC.

The rearrangement joins TRBV28 to TRBJ2-1; D is unresolved. CDR1 is MDHEN and CDR2 is SYDVKM in the germline V gene. V was shortened by 10 bases and J by 3 bases, with 16 bases between the two germline ends. This CDR3 comprises 14 residues. This CDR3 is CATLPRALYNEQFF. The CDR3 bases are TGTGCCACCCTTCCTCGAGCCCTCTACAATGAGCAGTTCTTC.

This clone was found once. The CDR3 protein is CASSFVRTDTQYF. The CDR3 region has the DNA TGCGCCAGCAGCTTTGTACGCACAGATACGCAGTATTTT. The V and J genes are TRBV4-1 and TRBJ2-3; D gene ambiguous. Trimming stripped 5 bases from V and 1 base from J, with 7 bases between. Germline CDR1 reads MGHRA; CDR2 reads YSYEKL. The CDR3 is made up of 13 amino acids.

The chain links TRBV7-8 to TRBJ1-2; D call uncertain. CDR3 length equals 15 residues. V lost 5 bases, J lost 4 bases, and 17 bases lay in between. Germline-derived CDR1 and CDR2 are SGHVS and FQNEAQ. CDR3 bases: TGTGCCAGCAGCCCCTACGCCTATGCGGTCTATGGCTACACCTTC. It encodes CASSPYAYAVYGYTF.

The rearrangement joins TRBV10-2 to TRBJ1-2, with 10 bases lining up with TRBD1. Germline trimming cut 6 bases from V and 4 bases from J; bases unmatched to any gene: 20. Germline-derived CDR1 and CDR2 are WSHSY and SAAADI. The CDR3 has 19 amino acids. This chain's CDR3 is CASRGTNRDRGWKSYGYTF. The CDR3 nucleotides are TGCGCCAGCAGGGGGACAAACCGGGACAGGGGATGGAAGAGCTATGGCTACACCTTC.

The rearrangement joins TRBV5-1 to TRBJ2-7; TRBD1 agrees at 10 bases. The CDR3 is 13 amino acids. The germline V gene has CDR1 SGHRS and CDR2 YFSETQ. The ends lost 4 bases at V and 5 bases at J; junction bases unmatched: 3. The CDR3 bases are TGCGCCAGCAGCCGGACAGGGGGAGACGAGCAGTACTTC. It translates to CASSRTGGDEQYF.